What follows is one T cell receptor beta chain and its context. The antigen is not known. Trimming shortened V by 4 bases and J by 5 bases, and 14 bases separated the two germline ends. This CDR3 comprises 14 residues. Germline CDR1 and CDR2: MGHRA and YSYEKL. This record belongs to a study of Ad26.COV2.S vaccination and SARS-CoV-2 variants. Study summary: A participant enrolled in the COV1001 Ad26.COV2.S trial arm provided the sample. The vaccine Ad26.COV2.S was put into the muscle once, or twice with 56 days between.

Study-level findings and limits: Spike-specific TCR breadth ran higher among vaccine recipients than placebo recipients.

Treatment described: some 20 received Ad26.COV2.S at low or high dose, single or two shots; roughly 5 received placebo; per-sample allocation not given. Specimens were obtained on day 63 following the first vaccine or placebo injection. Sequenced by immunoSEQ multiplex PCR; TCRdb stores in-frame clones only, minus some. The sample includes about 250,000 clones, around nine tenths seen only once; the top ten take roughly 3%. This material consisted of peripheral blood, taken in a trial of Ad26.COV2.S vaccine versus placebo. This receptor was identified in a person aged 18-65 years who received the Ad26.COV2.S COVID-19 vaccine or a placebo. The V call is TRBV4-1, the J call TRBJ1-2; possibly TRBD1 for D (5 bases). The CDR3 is CASSLTGTEYGYTF. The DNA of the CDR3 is TGCGCCAGCAGCCTAACCGGGACGGAGTATGGCTACACCTTC.